This TCR beta chain was observed in a study of regulatory T cells in long-lasting Graves disease. The germline V gene has CDR1 GTSNPN and CDR2 SVGIG (reference sequence). There are 13 residues in the CDR3. V lost 2 bases, J lost 2 bases, and 10 bases lay in between. Relying on iRepertoire HTBI primers and Arm-PCR of CDR3 regions, the team built TCR beta libraries. A single record per CDR3 protein comes from TCRdb applying MiXCR to the multiplex PCR reads. The sample includes hundreds of thousands of distinct CDR3 sequences, roughly 20% of them seen just once. Stated time point: persistent/refractory GD, antithyroid drugs over 5 years with positive TRAb. There was RNA extracted from PBMCs, and the TCR library was made from it.

The sequencing used peripheral blood mononuclear cells (PBMCs), collected when the disease was refractory, from a patient treated with antithyroid drugs. This TCR was recovered from a female donor with Graves disease. The rearrangement links TRBV30 to TRBJ2-7, with D perhaps matching TRBD2 (5 bases). The CDR3 protein is CAWSWRFAYEQYF. The CDR3 DNA reads TGTGCCTGGAGTTGGAGGTTCGCCTACGAGCAGTACTTC.